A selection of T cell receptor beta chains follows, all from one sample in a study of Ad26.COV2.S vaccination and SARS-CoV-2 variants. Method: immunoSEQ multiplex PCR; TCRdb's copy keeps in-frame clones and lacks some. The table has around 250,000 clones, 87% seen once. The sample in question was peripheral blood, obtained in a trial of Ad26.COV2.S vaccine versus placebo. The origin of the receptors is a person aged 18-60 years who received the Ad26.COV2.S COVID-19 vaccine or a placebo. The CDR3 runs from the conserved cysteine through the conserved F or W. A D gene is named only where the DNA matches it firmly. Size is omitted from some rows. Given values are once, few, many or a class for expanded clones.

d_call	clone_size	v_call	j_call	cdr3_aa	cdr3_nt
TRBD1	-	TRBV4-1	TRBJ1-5	CASSQETGSLSQHF	TGCGCCAGCAGCCAGGAGACAGGGTCTTTATCGCAGCATTTT
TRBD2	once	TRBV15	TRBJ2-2	CATRGGERTGELFF	TGTGCCACCCGGGGGGGCGAACGGACCGGGGAGCTGTTTTTT
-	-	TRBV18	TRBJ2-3	CASSPPGTGGTDTQYF	TGTGCCAGCTCACCCCCAGGAACGGGGGGCACAGATACGCAGTATTTT
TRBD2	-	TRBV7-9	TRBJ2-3	CASSLVAGPVDTQYF	TGTGCCAGCAGCTTAGTAGCGGGTCCCGTGGATACGCAGTATTTT
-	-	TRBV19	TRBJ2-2	CASSIEGRGTGELFF	TGTGCCAGTAGTATAGAAGGGCGCGGCACCGGGGAGCTGTTTTTT
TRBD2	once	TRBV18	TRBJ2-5	CASSRDGLAEETQYF	TGTGCCAGCTCGCGGGACGGACTAGCGGAAGAGACCCAGTACTTC
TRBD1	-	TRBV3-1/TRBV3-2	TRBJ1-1	CASSWAIQGSEAFF	TGTGCCAGCAGCTGGGCCATACAGGGGAGTGAAGCTTTCTTT
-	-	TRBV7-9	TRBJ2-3	CASSHRADTQYF	TGTGCCAGCAGCCACAGGGCAGATACGCAGTATTTT
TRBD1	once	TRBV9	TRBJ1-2	CASSAGQGASYGYTF	TGTGCCAGCAGCGCGGGACAGGGGGCCAGCTATGGCTACACCTTC
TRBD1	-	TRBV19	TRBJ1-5	CASSSQGAIQPQHF	TGTGCCAGTAGTTCACAGGGGGCGATTCAGCCCCAGCATTTT
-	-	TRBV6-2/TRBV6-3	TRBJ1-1	CASSYSPGRATNEAFF	TGTGCCAGCAGTTACAGTCCGGGGAGAGCGACGAATGAAGCTTTCTTT
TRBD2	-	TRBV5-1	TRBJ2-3	CASSLEPSGRPRNTDTQYF	TGCGCCAGCAGCTTGGAGCCTAGCGGGAGGCCCAGGAACACAGATACGCAGTATTTT
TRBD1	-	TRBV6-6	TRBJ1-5	CASRQDRGFDQPQHF	TGTGCCAGCAGACAAGACAGGGGGTTCGATCAGCCCCAGCATTTT
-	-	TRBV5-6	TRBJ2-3	CASSTTDTQYF	TGTGCCAGCTCTACCACAGATACGCAGTATTTT
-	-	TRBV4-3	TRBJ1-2	CASSPEGGFNYGYTF	TGCGCCAGCAGCCCAGAGGGAGGGTTTAACTATGGCTACACCTTC
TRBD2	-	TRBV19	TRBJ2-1	CASSLAGGGALEQFF	TGTGCCAGTAGCTTGGCCGGCGGGGGGGCCTTGGAGCAGTTCTTC
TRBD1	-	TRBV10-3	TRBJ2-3	CAISDPGQLRADTQYF	TGTGCCATCAGTGACCCGGGACAGCTGAGGGCAGATACGCAGTATTTT
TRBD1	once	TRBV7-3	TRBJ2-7	CASSLKSGGPSEQYF	TGTGCCAGCAGCTTAAAGTCAGGGGGCCCCTCCGAGCAGTACTTC
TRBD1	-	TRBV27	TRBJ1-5	CASSPNDRGGSNQPQHF	TGTGCCAGCAGTCCGAACGACAGGGGGGGAAGCAATCAGCCCCAGCATTTT